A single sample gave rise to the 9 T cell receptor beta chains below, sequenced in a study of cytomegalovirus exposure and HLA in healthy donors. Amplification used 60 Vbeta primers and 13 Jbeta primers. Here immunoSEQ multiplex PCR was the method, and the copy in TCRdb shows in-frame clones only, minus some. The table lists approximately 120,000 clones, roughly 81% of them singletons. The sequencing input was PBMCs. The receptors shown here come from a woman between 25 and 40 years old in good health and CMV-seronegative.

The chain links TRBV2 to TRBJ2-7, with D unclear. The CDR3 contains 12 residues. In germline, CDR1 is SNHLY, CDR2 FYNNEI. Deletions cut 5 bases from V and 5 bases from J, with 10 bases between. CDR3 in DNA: TGTGCCAGCAGTCAGTCCGTGAACGAGCAGTACTTC. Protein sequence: CASSQSVNEQYF.

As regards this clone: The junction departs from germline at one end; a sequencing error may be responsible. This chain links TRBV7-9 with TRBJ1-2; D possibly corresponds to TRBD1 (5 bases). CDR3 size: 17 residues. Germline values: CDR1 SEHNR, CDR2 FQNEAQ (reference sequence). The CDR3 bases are TGTTCCAGCAGCACTTCAGCCCAGGGTCTTTCTAACTATGGCTACACCTTC. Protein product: CSSSTSAQGLSNYGYTF.

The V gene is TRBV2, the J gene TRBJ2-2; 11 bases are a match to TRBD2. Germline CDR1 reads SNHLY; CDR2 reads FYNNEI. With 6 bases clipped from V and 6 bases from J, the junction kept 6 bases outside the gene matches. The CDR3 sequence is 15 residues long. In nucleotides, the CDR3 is TGTGCCAGCAGGCCAACTAGCGGGAGTCCCGGGGAGCTGTTTTTT. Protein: CASRPTSGSPGELFF.

Written as DNA, the CDR3 is TGTGCCAGCAGCCAAAGAAGCGGGGGGCGGGTAGATACGCAGTATTTT. Protein product: CASSQRSGGRVDTQYF. V gene TRBV7-9 combines with J gene TRBJ2-3; 9 bases match TRBD2. Germline V CDR1 and CDR2: SEHNR, FQNEAQ (reference sequence). V lost 5 bases, J lost 5 bases, and 11 bases stayed unmatched. This CDR3 has 16 amino acids.

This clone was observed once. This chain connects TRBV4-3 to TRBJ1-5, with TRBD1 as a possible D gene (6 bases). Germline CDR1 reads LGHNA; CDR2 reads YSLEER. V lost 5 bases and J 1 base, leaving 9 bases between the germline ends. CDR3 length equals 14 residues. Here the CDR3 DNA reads TGCGCCAGCAGCAATACAGGGAGCAATCAGCCCCAGCATTTT. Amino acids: CASSNTGSNQPQHF.

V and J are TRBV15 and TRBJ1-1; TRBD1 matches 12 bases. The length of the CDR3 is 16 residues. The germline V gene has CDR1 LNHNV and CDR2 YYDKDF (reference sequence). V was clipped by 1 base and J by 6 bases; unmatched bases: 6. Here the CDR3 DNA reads TGTGCCACCAGCAGAGCCCCGGGACAGGGGGCTTCTGAAGCTTTCTTT. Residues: CATSRAPGQGASEAFF.

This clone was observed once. CDR3 bases: TGTGCCTGGAGTCCAGGGTCCCCGGTCAATGAGCAGTTCTTC. This gives the protein CAWSPGSPVNEQFF. V usage is TRBV30 and J usage is TRBJ2-1; D might be TRBD1 (5 bases). The CDR3 consists of 14 residues. The ends were cut back, 2 bases at V and 6 bases at J, with 14 bases in the middle. CDR1 GTSNPN and CDR2 SVGIG come from the germline V gene (reference sequence).

The CDR3 here is CASSYSRDRAETQYF. DNA for the CDR3: TGTGCCAGCAGTTACTCCCGGGACAGGGCAGAGACCCAGTACTTC. This sequence joins TRBV6-5 and TRBJ2-5; 9 nucleotides line up with TRBD1. Unmatched junction bases numbered 3, after V lost 0 bases and J lost 4 bases. In germline, CDR1 is MNHEY, CDR2 SVGAGI. The CDR3 consists of 15 residues.

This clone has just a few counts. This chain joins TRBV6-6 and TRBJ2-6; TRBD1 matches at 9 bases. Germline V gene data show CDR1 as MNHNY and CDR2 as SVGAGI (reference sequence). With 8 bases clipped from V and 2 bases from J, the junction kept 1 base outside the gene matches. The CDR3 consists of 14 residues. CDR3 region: CASWDRAGANVLTF. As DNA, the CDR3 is TGTGCCAGCTGGGACAGGGCTGGGGCCAACGTCCTGACTTTC.